Detailed here is one TCR beta chain. As yet, its antigen is unknown. This sample is part of a study of T cell repertoires in cytomegalovirus infection. Study-wide background: It was recently identified HLA-C-restricted and well-studied HLA-B-restricted CMV epitopes that the study used. Both CMV infection and a matching HLA type were indicated by public TCR beta signatures. General study results and limits: It was HLA-C-restricted CMV-specific TCR beta clonotypes that dominated the response ex vivo. The study identified carriers of CMV plus the relevant HLA from cumulative public TCR beta family frequency.

TCRdb independently ran MiXCR on the reads; one entry per CDR3 protein. The data hold 700,000 to 950,000 distinct CDR3 sequences, with approximately 29% observed a single time. Trimming took 0 bases from V and 4 from J, leaving 13 bases between them. The CDR3 is 16 amino acids. Germline CDR1 and CDR2: LGHDT and YNNKEL (reference sequence). The receptor comes from a human donor in good health (CMV status not recorded). Some clones in this sample may be carry-over from other donors' samples. The material sequenced was cultured CD8+ T cells from PBMCs, taken from culture after CMV antigen stimulation. The chain joins TRBV3-1 to TRBJ2-1; tentatively, D is TRBD2 (5 bases). The CDR3 sequence: CASSQDRVGVYNEQFF. The CDR3 nucleotides are TGTGCCAGCAGCCAAGATCGGGTGGGAGTTTACAATGAGCAGTTCTTC.